A single sample is the source of the 20 T cell receptor beta chains below, sequenced in a study of Tregs in tolerant kidney transplant recipients. Their cognate antigens are unknown. Here immunoSEQ multiplex PCR was the method, and the copy in TCRdb shows in-frame clones only, minus some. Of some 15,000 clones in the sample, approximately 57% were seen once. Sequencing used Tregs from blood cultured with allogeneic cells. Source of these receptors: a human donor in good health.

The V and J genes are TRBV21-1 and TRBJ1-4. TRBV21-1 is reported as a pseudogene. The CDR3 runs to 16 residues. CDR3 residues: CAEQREGALRNEKLFF. The DNA of the CDR3 is TGTGCCGAGCAGCGGGAGGGGGCATTAAGGAATGAAAAACTGTTTTTT.

This clone came up many times. This chain uses TRBV18 with TRBJ1-5; D remains ambiguous. CDR1 and CDR2 (germline): KGHSH, LQKENI. Trimming removed 1 base from V and 5 bases from J, with 6 bases in between. The CDR3 runs to 13 residues. CDR3 DNA: TGTGCCAGCTCACCACGGGCTGATCAGCCCCAGCATTTT. It codes for CASSPRADQPQHF.

This clone occurred a few times. The chain joins TRBV6-6 to TRBJ1-1; D is ambiguous. V gave up 6 bases and J gave up 3 bases, with 8 bases separating them. The germline V gene encodes CDR1 MNHNY and CDR2 SVGAGI (reference sequence). The CDR3 consists of 12 residues. CDR3 bases: TGTGCCAGCAGCCGCGGGGACACTGAAGCTTTCTTT. Translation: CASSRGDTEAFF.

In its sample, this clone was seen a few times. V and J are TRBV7-2 and TRBJ1-1; TRBD1 agrees at 9 bases. This CDR3 spans 14 amino acids. The germline gives CDR1 SGHTA, CDR2 FQGNSA. With V trimmed by 5 bases and J by 4 bases, 5 bases remained unmatched. CDR3 nucleotide sequence: TGTGCCAGCAGCACACAGGGGGCGGGCACTGAAGCTTTCTTT. This codes for CASSTQGAGTEAFF.

The chain uses TRBV6-5 and TRBJ1-1; 7 bases align to TRBD1. Per the germline V gene, CDR1 is MNHEY and CDR2 is SVGAGI. The CDR3 sequence is 13 residues long. With 10 bases clipped from V and 4 bases from J, the junction kept 9 bases outside the gene matches. The CDR3 DNA is TGTGCCACCGCCAGGGGGGCGGGCACTGAAGCTTTCTTT. The encoded protein is CATARGAGTEAFF.

The rearrangement links TRBV11-1 to TRBJ2-2; D possibly corresponds to TRBD1 (5 bases). CDR3 length equals 17 residues. V lost 4 bases and J lost 4, with 19 bases in between. Germline loops: CDR1 SGHAT, CDR2 FQDESV (reference sequence). CDR3 loop: CASSSLKASDSTGELFF. The CDR3 nucleotides read TGTGCCAGCAGCTCCCTAAAAGCATCTGACAGCACCGGGGAGCTGTTTTTT.

The chain couples TRBV7-2 to TRBJ2-1; no firm D call. The length of the CDR3 is 12 residues. CDR1 is SGHTA, CDR2 FQGNSA, per germline. Trimming stripped 2 bases from V and 7 bases from J, with 6 bases between. CDR3 nucleotides: TGTGCCAGCAGCTTATTTAGAAATGAGCAGTTCTTC. It yields the protein CASSLFRNEQFF.

The J gene is TRBJ2-7, the V gene TRBV6-6; the match to TRBD2 covers 7 bases. V shed 2 bases, J shed 4 bases, and the junction held 5 bases outside the gene matches. This CDR3 comprises 14 residues. Looked up from germline, CDR1 is MNHNY and CDR2 is SVGAGI (reference sequence). CDR3 loop: CASSYGGSGYEQYF. CDR3 bases: TGTGCCAGCAGTTACGGCGGGAGCGGTTACGAGCAGTACTTC.

The chain employs TRBV6-1 and TRBJ1-4; D might be TRBD1 (6 bases). In germline, CDR1 is MNHNS, CDR2 SASEGT. The V gene lost 6 bases and the J gene lost 5 bases, with 16 bases spanning the gap. The length of the CDR3 is 15 residues. In DNA, the CDR3 is TGTGCCAGCAGCCGCGGCGGGACAAAGAATGAAAAACTGTTTTTT. It yields the protein CASSRGGTKNEKLFF.

V is TRBV5-1 and J is TRBJ2-3; D remains unclear. The CDR3 loop spans 15 amino acids. Germline CDR1 and CDR2: SGHRS and YFSETQ. The germline V and J ends were trimmed by 0 bases and 4 bases, with 12 bases remaining between them. The CDR3 sequence: CASSLEPGGADTQYF. CDR3 coding DNA: TGCGCCAGCAGCTTGGAGCCGGGCGGAGCAGATACGCAGTATTTT.

This clone appeared a few times. This rearrangement joins TRBV15 to TRBJ1-2; TRBD1 might be the D (5 bases). Germline assignment: CDR1 LNHNV and CDR2 YYDKDF (reference sequence). The ends were cut back, 5 bases at V and 2 bases at J, with 6 bases in the middle. This CDR3 region has 12 residues. Here the CDR3 DNA reads TGTGCCACCAGCCGGGGGAACTATGGCTACACCTTC. Amino acids: CATSRGNYGYTF.

This clone was seen more than once but under ten times. The J gene is TRBJ2-1, the V gene TRBV18; TRBD1 matches at 7 bases. The CDR3 has 16 residues. With V trimmed by 0 bases and J by 0 bases, 2 bases remained unmatched. From germline, CDR1 is KGHSH and CDR2 LQKENI. This CDR3 is CASSPPGQSSYNEQFF. The CDR3 bases are TGTGCCAGCTCACCACCGGGACAGAGCTCCTACAATGAGCAGTTCTTC.

This clone rates as medium-sized. This chain joins TRBV6-5 and TRBJ2-7; TRBD1 aligns across 11 bases. The CDR3 runs 15 residues. The V gene end was trimmed by 5 bases and the J gene end by 1 base; junction bases not matched to a gene: 4. Germline-derived CDR1 and CDR2 are MNHEY and SVGAGI. The CDR3 sequence: CASSRDRGASYEQYF. DNA for the CDR3: TGTGCCAGCAGTCGGGACAGGGGGGCATCCTACGAGCAGTACTTC.

The CDR3 loop is CASSFALQAGGYTF. In DNA form, the CDR3 reads TGTGCCAGCAGCTTTGCCCTGCAGGCGGGTGGCTACACCTTC. The chain recombines TRBV7-9 with TRBJ1-2; D is undetermined. Trimming left V 3 bases short and J 7 bases short, with 15 bases between. The CDR3 totals 14 residues. Germline V CDR1 and CDR2: SEHNR, FQNEAQ (reference sequence). Looking up the rest from reference TRBV7-9 and TRBJ1-2 gives the full variable domain: DTGVSQNPRHKITKRGQNVTFRCDPISEHNRLYWYRQTLGQGPEFLTYFQNEAQLEKSRLLSDRFSAERPKGSFSTLEIQRTEQGDSAMYLCASSFALQAGGYTFGSGTRLTVV.

The chain links TRBV20-1 to TRBJ1-4; D gene uncertain. Looked up from germline, CDR1 is DFQATT and CDR2 is SNEGSKA (reference sequence). The CDR3 runs 11 residues. Trimming took off 6 bases at V and 8 bases at J, with 10 bases between the two ends. CDR3: CSADVGEKLFF. CDR3 coding DNA: TGCAGTGCCGATGTGGGAGAAAAACTGTTTTTT.

This sequence joins TRBV6-9 and TRBJ2-2; no reliable D call. Germline CDR1 is MNHGY and CDR2 is SVAAGI. The length of the CDR3 is 13 residues. Between the trimmed V and J ends, which lost 3 bases and 6 bases, there was a span of 8 bases. DNA for the CDR3: TGTGCCAGCAGTTACGAGTGGGCCGGGGAGCTGTTTTTT. Translation gives CASSYEWAGELFF.

The chain links TRBV5-1 to TRBJ2-7, with 12 bases matching TRBD2. Germline V CDR1 and CDR2: SGHRS, YFSETQ. The J segment lost 5 bases and the V segment lost 3 bases, leaving 12 bases of the junction unmatched. CDR3 length equals 17 residues. DNA for the CDR3: TGCGCCAGCAGCTCACTCCACCTAGCGGGGGGGCTCCACGAGCAGTACTTC. It encodes CASSSLHLAGGLHEQYF.

The CDR3 region is CASSASDTQYF. The CDR3 DNA follows: TGTGCCAGCTCCGCCTCAGATACGCAGTATTTT. The chain recombines TRBV18 with TRBJ2-3; D call uncertain. The V end lost 6 bases, the J end lost 4 bases, and 5 bases lay between the germline ends. Germline CDR1 reads KGHSH; CDR2 reads LQKENI. CDR3 size: 11 residues.

The V call is TRBV6-5, the J call TRBJ1-1; D is unclear. Germline values: CDR1 MNHEY, CDR2 SVGAGI. The length of the CDR3 is 12 residues. V shed 4 bases and J shed 11 bases, with 14 bases lying between them. The CDR3 is CASSSDFSWAFF. CDR3 in DNA: TGTGCCAGCAGTTCCGATTTTAGCTGGGCTTTCTTT.

The gene calls are TRBV6-6 and TRBJ1-1; D not certain. CDR1 and CDR2 from the germline V gene are MNHNY and SVGAGI (reference sequence). This CDR3 is 11 amino acids long. With 10 bases removed from V and 7 bases from J, the gap between germline ends came to 13 bases. CDR3 in DNA: TGTGCCACCAAAAAGCGGGTTGAAGCTTTCTTT. This encodes CATKKRVEAFF.